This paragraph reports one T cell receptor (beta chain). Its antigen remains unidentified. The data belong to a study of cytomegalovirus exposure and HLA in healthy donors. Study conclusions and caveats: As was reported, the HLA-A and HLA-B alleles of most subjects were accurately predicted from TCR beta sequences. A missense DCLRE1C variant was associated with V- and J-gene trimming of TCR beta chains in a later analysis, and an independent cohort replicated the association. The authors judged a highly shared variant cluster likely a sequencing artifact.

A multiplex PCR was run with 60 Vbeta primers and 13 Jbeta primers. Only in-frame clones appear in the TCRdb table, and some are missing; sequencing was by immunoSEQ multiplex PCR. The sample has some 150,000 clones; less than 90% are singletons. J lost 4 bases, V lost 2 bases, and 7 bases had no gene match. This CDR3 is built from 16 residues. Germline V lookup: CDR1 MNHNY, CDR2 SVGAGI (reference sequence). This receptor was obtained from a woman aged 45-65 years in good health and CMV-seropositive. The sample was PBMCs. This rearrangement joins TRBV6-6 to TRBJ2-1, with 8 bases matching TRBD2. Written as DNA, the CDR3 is TGTGCCAGCAGTTACCGGGGACTAGTTATATACAATGAGCAGTTCTTC. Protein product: CASSYRGLVIYNEQFF.